This TCR beta chain came from a study of T cell repertoires in cytomegalovirus infection. Study-wide context: Based on public TCR beta signatures, there were indications of CMV infection and of a matching HLA type.

Using its own MiXCR run on the reads, TCRdb lists one record per CDR3 protein. The sample holds 150,000 or so distinct CDR3 sequences, 17% seen once. This clonotype was recorded at least ten times. Its matching antigen is unknown. The CDR3 runs 13 residues. The ends were cut back, 5 bases at V and 6 bases at J, with 13 bases in the middle. Germline CDR1 is SGHVS and CDR2 is FQNEAQ. The study's findings and limits: Cumulative frequency (of public TCR beta family members) identified carriers of CMV plus the relevant HLA. Dominating the ex vivo response were HLA-C-restricted CMV-specific TCR beta clonotypes.

The sample taken for sequencing was CD8+ T cells from PBMCs. This TCR derives from a human donor in good health (CMV status not recorded). Some clones in this sample may be carry-over from other donors' samples. The chain has TRBV7-8 and TRBJ1-1, with D unclear. The chain's CDR3 is CASSPSMGSEAFF. DNA of the CDR3: TGTGCCAGCAGCCCTAGTATGGGGTCTGAAGCTTTCTTT.